A selection of T cell receptor beta chains follows, all from one sample in a study of radiation and T cells in renal cell carcinoma. Measured with immunoSEQ multiplex PCR; TCRdb has only the in-frame clones, and not every one. In the table there are approximately 90,000 clones, around four fifths of which are singletons. Here the sequenced sample was blood, taken from a patient whose treatment included radiotherapy and nephrectomy. All receptors derive from a man between 45 and 60 years old with renal cell carcinoma. CDR3s include the opening cysteine and the closing phenylalanine or tryptophan. D genes are given only for firm matches. Some rows have no size entry. The others give once, few or many, or a class for an expanded clone.

clone size: NA; J gene: TRBJ2-7; D gene: NA; V gene: TRBV4-2; CDR3 protein: CASSQKGQNEQYF; CDR3 DNA: TGTGCCAGCAGCCAAAAGGGGCAGAACGAGCAGTACTTC
clone size: NA; J gene: TRBJ1-5; D gene: NA; V gene: TRBV6-6; CDR3 protein: CASTVGPLGQPQHF; CDR3 DNA: TGTGCCAGCACTGTGGGGCCGCTAGGCCAGCCCCAGCATTTT
clone size: NA; J gene: TRBJ2-7; D gene: TRBD1; V gene: TRBV28; CDR3 protein: CASSGRTGTHEQYF; CDR3 DNA: TGTGCCAGCAGTGGGAGGACAGGGACCCACGAGCAGTACTTC
clone size: NA; J gene: TRBJ2-3; D gene: TRBD2; V gene: TRBV29-1; CDR3 protein: CSFWASGTTDTQYF; CDR3 DNA: TGCAGCTTTTGGGCTAGCGGGACCACAGATACGCAGTATTTT
clone size: NA; J gene: TRBJ2-3; D gene: TRBD2; V gene: TRBV5-4; CDR3 protein: CASSPQGSERGGEADTQYF; CDR3 DNA: TGTGCCAGCAGCCCCCAGGGTAGCGAGCGGGGGGGCGAAGCAGATACGCAGTATTTT
clone size: NA; J gene: TRBJ2-1; D gene: NA; V gene: TRBV7-2; CDR3 protein: CASSLGSSYNEQFF; CDR3 DNA: TGTGCCAGCAGCTTGGGCAGCTCCTACAATGAGCAGTTCTTC
clone size: NA; J gene: TRBJ1-1; D gene: NA; V gene: TRBV5-1; CDR3 protein: CASSDARGMNTEAFF; CDR3 DNA: TGCGCCAGCAGCGACGCCAGGGGTATGAACACTGAAGCTTTCTTT
clone size: few; J gene: TRBJ2-7; D gene: TRBD2; V gene: TRBV19; CDR3 protein: CATRSGNGDEQYF; CDR3 DNA: TGTGCCACCCGTAGCGGGAATGGGGACGAGCAGTACTTC
clone size: NA; J gene: TRBJ2-5; D gene: NA; V gene: TRBV11-2; CDR3 protein: CASSSGQKETQYF; CDR3 DNA: TGTGCCAGCAGCAGCGGACAGAAAGAGACCCAGTACTTC
clone size: NA; J gene: TRBJ2-3; D gene: NA; V gene: TRBV5-4; CDR3 protein: CASSLGDFKSDTQYF; CDR3 DNA: TGTGCCAGCAGCTTGGGGGACTTCAAGTCAGATACGCAGTATTTT
clone size: NA; J gene: TRBJ2-1; D gene: TRBD1; V gene: TRBV5-1; CDR3 protein: CASSYGSGTGINEQFF; CDR3 DNA: TGCGCCAGCAGCTATGGATCCGGGACAGGGATCAATGAGCAGTTCTTC
clone size: NA; J gene: TRBJ1-2; D gene: TRBD1; V gene: TRBV2; CDR3 protein: CASSEGQGVYYGYTF; CDR3 DNA: TGTGCCAGCAGTGAGGGGCAGGGGGTTTACTATGGCTACACCTTC
clone size: NA; J gene: TRBJ2-5; D gene: NA; V gene: TRBV7-2; CDR3 protein: CASSLGLQETQYF; CDR3 DNA: TGTGCCAGCAGCTTAGGGCTACAGGAGACCCAGTACTTC
clone size: NA; J gene: TRBJ2-3; D gene: NA; V gene: TRBV7-8; CDR3 protein: CASSFRVTDTQYF; CDR3 DNA: TGTGCCAGCAGCTTTAGAGTAACAGATACGCAGTATTTT
clone size: NA; J gene: TRBJ2-3; D gene: TRBD1; V gene: TRBV5-1; CDR3 protein: CASSLGTVVDTQYF; CDR3 DNA: TGCGCCAGCAGCTTAGGGACAGTAGTAGATACGCAGTATTTT
clone size: few; J gene: TRBJ1-1; D gene: NA; V gene: TRBV19; CDR3 protein: CASTMGLNTEAFF; CDR3 DNA: TGTGCCAGTACGATGGGTCTGAACACTGAAGCTTTCTTT
clone size: NA; J gene: TRBJ2-5; D gene: TRBD2; V gene: TRBV18; CDR3 protein: CASSPTSEETQYF; CDR3 DNA: TGTGCCAGCTCACCCACTAGCGAAGAGACCCAGTACTTC
clone size: NA; J gene: TRBJ1-1; D gene: NA; V gene: TRBV6-6; CDR3 protein: CASSSSQMNTEAFF; CDR3 DNA: TGTGCCAGCAGTTCCAGTCAAATGAACACTGAAGCTTTCTTT
clone size: once; J gene: TRBJ2-2; D gene: NA; V gene: TRBV25-1; CDR3 protein: CASSGTWGVMGTGELFF; CDR3 DNA: TGTGCCAGCAGTGGTACATGGGGGGTTATGGGCACCGGGGAGCTGTTTTTT
clone size: NA; J gene: TRBJ2-5; D gene: NA; V gene: TRBV7-9; CDR3 protein: CASSRETQYF; CDR3 DNA: TGTGCCAGCAGTAGAGAGACCCAGTACTTC
clone size: NA; J gene: TRBJ2-7; D gene: TRBD2; V gene: TRBV28; CDR3 protein: CASASGSYEQYF; CDR3 DNA: TGTGCCTCGGCTAGCGGGAGCTACGAGCAGTACTTC
clone size: NA; J gene: TRBJ2-7; D gene: NA; V gene: TRBV6-5; CDR3 protein: CASSSSGYSYEQYF; CDR3 DNA: TGTGCCAGCAGTTCCTCCGGCTACTCCTACGAGCAGTACTTC
clone size: NA; J gene: TRBJ1-5; D gene: NA; V gene: TRBV30; CDR3 protein: CAWSPVGGPQPQHF; CDR3 DNA: TGTGCCTGGAGTCCCGTGGGGGGGCCTCAGCCCCAGCATTTT
clone size: NA; J gene: TRBJ2-3; D gene: NA; V gene: TRBV18; CDR3 protein: CASSGTEGSTDTQYF; CDR3 DNA: TGTGCCAGCTCAGGGACGGAGGGTAGCACAGATACGCAGTATTTT
clone size: NA; J gene: TRBJ1-5; D gene: TRBD1; V gene: TRBV27; CDR3 protein: CASSRSQGGNQPQHF; CDR3 DNA: TGTGCCAGCAGTCGTTCACAGGGGGGCAATCAGCCCCAGCATTTT
clone size: NA; J gene: TRBJ2-7; D gene: TRBD1; V gene: TRBV27; CDR3 protein: CASSLLGTGKYEQYF; CDR3 DNA: TGTGCCAGCAGTTTGCTCGGGACAGGGAAATACGAGCAGTACTTC
clone size: few; J gene: TRBJ1-2; D gene: NA; V gene: TRBV15; CDR3 protein: CATSRVNYGYTF; CDR3 DNA: TGTGCCACCAGCCGGGTTAACTATGGCTACACCTTC
clone size: NA; J gene: TRBJ2-7; D gene: NA; V gene: TRBV4-1; CDR3 protein: CASSQDRVRQGEGYEQYF; CDR3 DNA: TGCGCCAGCAGCCAAGATCGGGTCCGGCAGGGTGAAGGTTACGAGCAGTACTTC
clone size: NA; J gene: TRBJ1-4; D gene: NA; V gene: TRBV4-3; CDR3 protein: CASSQDTGAINEKLFF; CDR3 DNA: TGCGCCAGCAGCCAAGATACAGGAGCCATTAATGAAAAACTGTTTTTT
clone size: NA; J gene: TRBJ2-3; D gene: NA; V gene: TRBV28; CDR3 protein: CASSSPGRSDTQYF; CDR3 DNA: TGTGCCAGCAGCAGCCCGGGACGTTCGGATACGCAGTATTTT
clone size: NA; J gene: TRBJ2-3; D gene: NA; V gene: TRBV7-3; CDR3 protein: CASSLSPPSHTQYF; CDR3 DNA: TGTGCCAGCAGCTTAAGTCCCCCCTCCCATACGCAGTATTTT
clone size: NA; J gene: TRBJ1-1; D gene: NA; V gene: TRBV5-4; CDR3 protein: CASSSPPTEAFF; CDR3 DNA: TGTGCCAGCAGCTCCCCCCCCACTGAAGCTTTCTTT
clone size: NA; J gene: TRBJ2-6; D gene: NA; V gene: TRBV4-2; CDR3 protein: CASSQDFKGTRGANVLTF; CDR3 DNA: TGTGCCAGCAGCCAAGATTTTAAGGGGACGAGGGGGGCCAACGTCCTGACTTTC
clone size: NA; J gene: TRBJ2-5; D gene: TRBD1; V gene: TRBV5-1; CDR3 protein: CASSLAHRWTGKGETQYF; CDR3 DNA: TGCGCCAGCAGCTTGGCCCACCGGTGGACAGGGAAGGGGGAGACCCAGTACTTC
clone size: NA; J gene: TRBJ1-5; D gene: NA; V gene: TRBV7-2; CDR3 protein: CASSPDRSRGQPQHF; CDR3 DNA: TGTGCCAGCAGCCCCGACAGGTCTCGCGGGCAGCCCCAGCATTTT
clone size: NA; J gene: TRBJ2-3; D gene: NA; V gene: TRBV7-2; CDR3 protein: CASSFQGGGDTQYF; CDR3 DNA: TGTGCCAGCAGCTTCCAAGGGGGTGGAGATACGCAGTATTTT
clone size: NA; J gene: TRBJ1-2; D gene: NA; V gene: TRBV6-5; CDR3 protein: CASSPRPNYGYTF; CDR3 DNA: TGTGCCAGCAGTCCGAGGCCTAACTATGGCTACACCTTC
clone size: NA; J gene: TRBJ2-7; D gene: NA; V gene: TRBV7-9; CDR3 protein: CASSLDLPSYEQYF; CDR3 DNA: TGTGCCAGCAGCTTAGATTTGCCTTCCTACGAGCAGTACTTC
clone size: NA; J gene: TRBJ1-2; D gene: TRBD1; V gene: TRBV9; CDR3 protein: CASSVGLGTGGYGYTF; CDR3 DNA: TGTGCCAGCAGCGTAGGTCTTGGGACAGGGGGGTATGGCTACACCTTC
clone size: NA; J gene: TRBJ2-3; D gene: NA; V gene: TRBV5-6; CDR3 protein: CASSIGQPGDTQYF; CDR3 DNA: TGTGCCAGCAGCATAGGACAGCCCGGAGATACGCAGTATTTT
clone size: NA; J gene: TRBJ2-7; D gene: NA; V gene: TRBV28; CDR3 protein: CASSRGPGGEYEQYF; CDR3 DNA: TGTGCCAGCAGTAGAGGACCCGGAGGAGAATACGAGCAGTACTTC
clone size: NA; J gene: TRBJ2-3; D gene: TRBD2; V gene: TRBV4-2; CDR3 protein: CASSLAGADTQYF; CDR3 DNA: TGTGCCAGCAGCCTAGCGGGGGCAGATACGCAGTATTTT
clone size: NA; J gene: TRBJ2-1; D gene: NA; V gene: TRBV25-1; CDR3 protein: CASSEYAGYNEQFF; CDR3 DNA: TGTGCCAGCAGTGAATACGCGGGGTACAATGAGCAGTTCTTC
clone size: NA; J gene: TRBJ1-1; D gene: NA; V gene: TRBV6-5; CDR3 protein: CASSYSQLNTEAFF; CDR3 DNA: TGTGCCAGCAGTTACAGCCAATTGAACACTGAAGCTTTCTTT
clone size: NA; J gene: TRBJ2-2; D gene: NA; V gene: TRBV12-5; CDR3 protein: CASGFKPNTGELFF; CDR3 DNA: TGTGCTAGTGGTTTTAAACCGAACACCGGGGAGCTGTTTTTT
clone size: once; J gene: TRBJ1-5; D gene: NA; V gene: TRBV9; CDR3 protein: CASSVGSIVNQPQHF; CDR3 DNA: TGTGCCAGCAGCGTAGGGTCCATAGTCAACCAGCCCCAGCATTTT
clone size: NA; J gene: TRBJ1-1; D gene: NA; V gene: TRBV4-2; CDR3 protein: CASSQEVSKNTEAFF; CDR3 DNA: TGTGCCAGCAGCCAAGAGGTCAGCAAGAACACTGAAGCTTTCTTT
clone size: NA; J gene: TRBJ2-5; D gene: NA; V gene: TRBV19; CDR3 protein: CASSIGHRAQETQYF; CDR3 DNA: TGTGCCAGTAGTATAGGGCACAGGGCTCAAGAGACCCAGTACTTC
clone size: NA; J gene: TRBJ2-1; D gene: TRBD1; V gene: TRBV5-4; CDR3 protein: CASSTLTGGGYNEQFF; CDR3 DNA: TGTGCCAGCAGCACACTAACAGGGGGCGGTTACAATGAGCAGTTCTTC
clone size: NA; J gene: TRBJ1-4; D gene: TRBD1; V gene: TRBV5-1; CDR3 protein: CASSDTGQQNEKLFF; CDR3 DNA: TGCGCCAGCAGCGACACGGGACAGCAGAATGAAAAACTGTTTTTT
clone size: once; J gene: TRBJ2-1; D gene: TRBD2; V gene: TRBV4-1; CDR3 protein: CASSQGTSDGNEQFF; CDR3 DNA: TGCGCCAGCAGCCAAGGTACTAGCGATGGAAATGAGCAGTTCTTC
clone size: NA; J gene: TRBJ2-6; D gene: NA; V gene: TRBV28; CDR3 protein: CASSLTTGDSGANVLTF; CDR3 DNA: TGTGCCAGCAGTTTGACGACAGGCGACTCTGGGGCCAACGTCCTGACTTTC
clone size: NA; J gene: TRBJ2-3; D gene: TRBD1; V gene: TRBV9; CDR3 protein: CASSAGTASTDTQYF; CDR3 DNA: TGTGCCAGCAGCGCTGGGACAGCTAGCACAGATACGCAGTATTTT
clone size: NA; J gene: TRBJ2-7; D gene: TRBD1; V gene: TRBV6-5; CDR3 protein: CASSPWTGSTYEQYF; CDR3 DNA: TGTGCCAGCAGTCCCTGGACAGGGAGTACCTACGAGCAGTACTTC
clone size: NA; J gene: TRBJ2-7; D gene: NA; V gene: TRBV28; CDR3 protein: CASSLLAYEQYF; CDR3 DNA: TGTGCCAGCAGTTTACTAGCCTACGAGCAGTACTTC